The TCR beta chain described here comes from a study of cytomegalovirus exposure and HLA in healthy donors. Broader study findings: Under in vitro conditions, three CMV-associated chains were confirmed as specific for CMV antigens.

The CDR3 loop spans 15 amino acids. Germline loops: CDR1 SGHNT, CDR2 YENEEA. V lost 5 bases to trimming and J lost 9 bases; unmatched junction nucleotides: 13. The primer mix had 60 Vbeta and 13 Jbeta primers. TCRdb's copy holds only in-frame clones and misses some; the assay was immunoSEQ multiplex PCR. The table shows some 180,000 clones, with more than 65% occurring only once. Concerning this clone itself: What it recognizes is unknown.

The receptor was isolated from a middle-aged man in good health and CMV-seropositive. The source material was PBMCs. The chain is built from TRBV11-3 and TRBJ2-1; TRBD1 matches 7 bases. The CDR3 sequence is CASSPTGSPISEQFF. Here the CDR3 DNA reads TGTGCCAGCAGCCCGACAGGGTCCCCAATTAGTGAGCAGTTCTTC.